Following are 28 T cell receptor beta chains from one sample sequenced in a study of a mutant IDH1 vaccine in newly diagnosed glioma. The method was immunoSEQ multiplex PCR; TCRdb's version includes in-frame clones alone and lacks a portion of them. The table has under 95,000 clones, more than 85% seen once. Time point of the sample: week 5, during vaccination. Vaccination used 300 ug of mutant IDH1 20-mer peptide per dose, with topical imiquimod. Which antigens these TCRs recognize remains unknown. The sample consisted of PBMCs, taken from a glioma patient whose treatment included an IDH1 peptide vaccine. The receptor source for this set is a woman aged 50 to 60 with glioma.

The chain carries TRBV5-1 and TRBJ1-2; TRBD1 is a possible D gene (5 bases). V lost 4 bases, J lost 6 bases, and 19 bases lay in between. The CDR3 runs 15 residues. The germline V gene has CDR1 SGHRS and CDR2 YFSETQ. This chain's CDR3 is CASSPGDSTGDGYTF. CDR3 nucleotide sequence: TGCGCCAGCAGCCCGGGGGACTCGACGGGGGATGGCTACACCTTC.

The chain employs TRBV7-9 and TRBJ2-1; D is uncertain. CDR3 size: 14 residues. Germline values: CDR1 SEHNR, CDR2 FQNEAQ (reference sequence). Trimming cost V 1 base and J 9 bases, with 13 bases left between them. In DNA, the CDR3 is TGTGCCAGCAGCTTAGGCAACCAAAAAACTGAGCAGTTCTTC. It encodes CASSLGNQKTEQFF.

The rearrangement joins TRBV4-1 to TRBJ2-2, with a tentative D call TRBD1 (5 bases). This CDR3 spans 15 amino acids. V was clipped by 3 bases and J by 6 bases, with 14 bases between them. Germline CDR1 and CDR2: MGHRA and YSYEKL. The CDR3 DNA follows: TGCGCCAGCAGCCAGGGTAGGGGTTTGGCCGGGGAGCTGTTTTTT. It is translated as CASSQGRGLAGELFF.

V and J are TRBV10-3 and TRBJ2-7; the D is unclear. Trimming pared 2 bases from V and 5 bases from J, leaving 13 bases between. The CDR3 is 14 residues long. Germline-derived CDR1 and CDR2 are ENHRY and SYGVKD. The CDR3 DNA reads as TGTGCCATCAGTGAGGCCACCCCGGGCGACGAGCAGTACTTC. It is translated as CAISEATPGDEQYF.

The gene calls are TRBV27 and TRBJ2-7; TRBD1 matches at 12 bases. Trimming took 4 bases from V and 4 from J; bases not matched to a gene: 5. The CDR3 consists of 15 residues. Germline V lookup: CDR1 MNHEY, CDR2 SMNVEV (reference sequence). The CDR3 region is CASSSRGQGAYEQYF. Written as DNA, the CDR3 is TGTGCCAGCAGTTCCAGGGGACAGGGGGCTTACGAGCAGTACTTC.

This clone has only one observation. The CDR3 DNA reads TGCGCCAGCAGCTTGGAGGCGACTAGCGGCTACAATGAGCAGTTCTTC. It encodes CASSLEATSGYNEQFF. The gene calls are TRBV5-1 and TRBJ2-1; the match to TRBD2 covers 9 bases. This CDR3 comprises 16 residues. V shed 0 bases, J shed 3 bases, and the junction held 4 bases outside the gene matches. Germline loops: CDR1 SGHRS, CDR2 YFSETQ.

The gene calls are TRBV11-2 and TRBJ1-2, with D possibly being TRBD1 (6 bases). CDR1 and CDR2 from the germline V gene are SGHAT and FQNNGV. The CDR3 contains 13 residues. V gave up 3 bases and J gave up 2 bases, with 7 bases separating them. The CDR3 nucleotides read TGTGCCAGCAGCTTTACAGGGAACTATGGCTACACCTTC. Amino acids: CASSFTGNYGYTF.

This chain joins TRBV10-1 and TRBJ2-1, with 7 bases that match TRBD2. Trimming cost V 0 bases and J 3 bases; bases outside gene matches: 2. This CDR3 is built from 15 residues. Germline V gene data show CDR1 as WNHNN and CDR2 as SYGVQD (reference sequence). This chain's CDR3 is CASSESKRDYNEQFF. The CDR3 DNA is TGCGCCAGCAGTGAGTCTAAGCGGGACTACAATGAGCAGTTCTTC.

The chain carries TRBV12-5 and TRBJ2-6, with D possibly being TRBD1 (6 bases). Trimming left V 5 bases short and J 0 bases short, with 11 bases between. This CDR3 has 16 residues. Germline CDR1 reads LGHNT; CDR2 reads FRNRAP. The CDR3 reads CASGADSGSGANVLTF. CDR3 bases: TGTGCTAGTGGTGCGGACAGTGGCTCTGGGGCCAACGTCCTGACTTTC. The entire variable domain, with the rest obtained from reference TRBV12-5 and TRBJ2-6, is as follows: DARVTQTPRHKVTEMGQEVTMRCQPILGHNTVFWYRQTMMQGLELLAYFRNRAPLDDSGMPKDRFSAEMPDATLATLKIQPSEPRDSAVYFCASGADSGSGANVLTFGAGSRLTVL.

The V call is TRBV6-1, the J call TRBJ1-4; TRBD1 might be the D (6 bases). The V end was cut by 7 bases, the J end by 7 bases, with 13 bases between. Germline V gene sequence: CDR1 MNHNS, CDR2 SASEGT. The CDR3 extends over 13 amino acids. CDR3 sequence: CASTTGPIEKLFF. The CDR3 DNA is TGTGCCAGCACCACAGGGCCTATTGAAAAACTGTTTTTT.

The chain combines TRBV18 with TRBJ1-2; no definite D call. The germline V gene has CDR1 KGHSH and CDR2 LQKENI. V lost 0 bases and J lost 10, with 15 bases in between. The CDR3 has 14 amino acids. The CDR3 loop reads CASSPPTTLQDYTF. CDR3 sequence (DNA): TGTGCCAGCTCACCACCGACCACCCTCCAGGACTACACCTTC. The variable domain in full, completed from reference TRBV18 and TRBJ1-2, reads NAGVMQNPRHLVRRRGQEARLRCSPMKGHSHVYWYRQLPEEGLKFMVYLQKENIIDESGMPKERFSAEFPKEGPSILRIQQVVRGDSAAYFCASSPPTTLQDYTFGSGTRLTVV.

The CDR3 bases are TGTGCCAGCAGTAACCGGGGAGAAGCTTTCTTT. Protein product: CASSNRGEAFF. The genes are TRBV6-6 and TRBJ1-1; D gene unclear. Trimming shortened V by 5 bases and J by 8 bases, and 9 bases separated the two germline ends. CDR3 length: 11 residues. CDR1 and CDR2 from the germline V gene are MNHNY and SVGAGI (reference sequence).

The CDR3 DNA sequence: TGTGCCAGCAGCTTAGTCTCCAGGGGCTCCTACGAGCAGTACTTC. Its translation is CASSLVSRGSYEQYF. The chain employs TRBV7-2 and TRBJ2-7, with a weak D call TRBD1 (6 bases). The CDR3 spans 15 residues. Deletions cut 1 base from V and 0 bases from J, with 10 bases between. CDR1 is SGHTA and CDR2 is FQGNSA in the germline V gene. The full variable domain, completed using reference TRBV7-2 and TRBJ2-7, is GAGVSQSPSNKVTEKGKDVELRCDPISGHTALYWYRQSLGQGLEFLIYFQGNSAPDKSGLPSDRFSAERTGGSVSTLTIQRTQQEDSAVYLCASSLVSRGSYEQYFGPGTRLTVT.

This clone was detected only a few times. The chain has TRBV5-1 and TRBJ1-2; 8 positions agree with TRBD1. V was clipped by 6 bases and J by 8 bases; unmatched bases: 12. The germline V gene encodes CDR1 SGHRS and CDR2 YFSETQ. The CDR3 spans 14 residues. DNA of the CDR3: TGCGCCAGCACCTACGACAGGGGAAGGGGAGGCTACACCTTC. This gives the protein CASTYDRGRGGYTF.

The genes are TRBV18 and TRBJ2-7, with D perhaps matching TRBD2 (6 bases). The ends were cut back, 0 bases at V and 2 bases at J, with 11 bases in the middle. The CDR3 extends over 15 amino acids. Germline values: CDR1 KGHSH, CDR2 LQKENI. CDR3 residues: CASSPPASAPYEQYF. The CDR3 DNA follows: TGTGCCAGCTCACCACCGGCTAGCGCGCCCTACGAGCAGTACTTC.

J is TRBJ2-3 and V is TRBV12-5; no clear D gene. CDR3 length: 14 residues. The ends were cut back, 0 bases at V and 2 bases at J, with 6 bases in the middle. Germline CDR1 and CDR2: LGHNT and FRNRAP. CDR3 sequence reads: CASGLVQSTDTQYF. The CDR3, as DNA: TGTGCTAGTGGTTTGGTGCAGTCCACAGATACGCAGTATTTT.

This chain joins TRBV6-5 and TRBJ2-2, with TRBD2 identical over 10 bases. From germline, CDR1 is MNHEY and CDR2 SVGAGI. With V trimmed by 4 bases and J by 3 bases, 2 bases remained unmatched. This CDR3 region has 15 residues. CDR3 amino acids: CASSLGLADTGELFF. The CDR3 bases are TGTGCCAGCAGTTTAGGACTAGCGGACACCGGGGAGCTGTTTTTT.

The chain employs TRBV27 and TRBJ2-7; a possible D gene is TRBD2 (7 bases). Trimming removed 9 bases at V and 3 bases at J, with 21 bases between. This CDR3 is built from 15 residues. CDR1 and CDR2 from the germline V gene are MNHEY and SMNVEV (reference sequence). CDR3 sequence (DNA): TGTGCCAGTCGGCAGTTTGGGGGGGGCTACTACGAGCAGTACTTC. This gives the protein CASRQFGGGYYEQYF.

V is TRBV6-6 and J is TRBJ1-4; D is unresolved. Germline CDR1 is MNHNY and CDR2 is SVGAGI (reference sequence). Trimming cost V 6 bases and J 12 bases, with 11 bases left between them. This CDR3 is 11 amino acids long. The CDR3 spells CASSRNLELFF. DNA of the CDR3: TGTGCCAGCAGCCGGAATTTAGAACTGTTTTTT.

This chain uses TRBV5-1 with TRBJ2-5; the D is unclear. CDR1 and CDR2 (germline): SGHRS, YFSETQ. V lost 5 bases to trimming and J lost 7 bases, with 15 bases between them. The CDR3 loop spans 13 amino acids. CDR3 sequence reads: CASSSPSIRTQYF. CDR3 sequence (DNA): TGCGCCAGCAGTTCGCCCTCTATCCGGACCCAGTACTTC.

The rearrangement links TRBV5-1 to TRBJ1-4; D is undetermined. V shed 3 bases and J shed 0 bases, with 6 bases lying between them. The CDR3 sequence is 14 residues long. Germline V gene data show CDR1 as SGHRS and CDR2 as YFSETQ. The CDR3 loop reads CASSSATTNEKLFF. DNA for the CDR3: TGCGCCAGCAGCTCTGCAACAACTAATGAAAAACTGTTTTTT. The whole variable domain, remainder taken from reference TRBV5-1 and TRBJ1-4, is KAGVTQTPRYLIKTRGQQVTLSCSPISGHRSVSWYQQTPGQGLQFLFEYFSETQRNKGNFPGRFSGRQFSNSRSEMNVSTLELGDSALYLCASSSATTNEKLFFGSGTQLSVL.

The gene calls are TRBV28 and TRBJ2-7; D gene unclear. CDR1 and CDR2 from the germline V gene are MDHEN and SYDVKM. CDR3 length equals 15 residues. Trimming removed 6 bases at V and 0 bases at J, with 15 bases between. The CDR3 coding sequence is TGTGCCAGCAGCCGCCAAGGGTGGGGCTCCTACGAGCAGTACTTC. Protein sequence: CASSRQGWGSYEQYF. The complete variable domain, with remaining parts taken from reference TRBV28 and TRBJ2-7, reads DVKVTQSSRYLVKRTGEKVFLECVQDMDHENMFWYRQDPGLGLRLIYFSYDVKMKEKGDIPEGYSVSREKKERFSLILESASTNQTSMYLCASSRQGWGSYEQYFGPGTRLTVT.

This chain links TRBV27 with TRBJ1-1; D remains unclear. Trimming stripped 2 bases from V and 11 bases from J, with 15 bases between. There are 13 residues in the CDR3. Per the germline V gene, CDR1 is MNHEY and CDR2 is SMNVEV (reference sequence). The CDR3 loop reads CASSLPGQVGAFF. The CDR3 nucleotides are TGTGCCAGCAGTTTACCTGGCCAGGTCGGGGCTTTCTTT.

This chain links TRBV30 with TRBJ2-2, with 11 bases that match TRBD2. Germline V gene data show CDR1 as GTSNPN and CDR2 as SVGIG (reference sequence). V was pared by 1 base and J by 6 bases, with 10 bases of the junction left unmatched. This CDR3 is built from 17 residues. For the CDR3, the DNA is TGTGCCTGGAGTGAGACTTTAGCGGGAGGGTCATCCGGGGAGCTGTTTTTT. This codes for CAWSETLAGGSSGELFF. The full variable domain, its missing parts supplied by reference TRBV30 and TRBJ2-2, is SQTIHQWPATLVQPVGSPLSLECTVEGTSNPNLYWYRQAAGRGLQLLFYSVGIGQISSEVPQNLSASRPQDRQFILSSKKLLLSDSGFYLCAWSETLAGGSSGELFFGEGSRLTVL.

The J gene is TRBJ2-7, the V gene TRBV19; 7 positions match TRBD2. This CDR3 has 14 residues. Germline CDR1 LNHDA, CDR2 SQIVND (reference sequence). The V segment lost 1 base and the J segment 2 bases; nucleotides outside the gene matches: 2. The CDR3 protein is CASSIGEGTYEQYF. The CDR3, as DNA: TGTGCCAGTAGTATAGGGGAGGGCACCTACGAGCAGTACTTC.

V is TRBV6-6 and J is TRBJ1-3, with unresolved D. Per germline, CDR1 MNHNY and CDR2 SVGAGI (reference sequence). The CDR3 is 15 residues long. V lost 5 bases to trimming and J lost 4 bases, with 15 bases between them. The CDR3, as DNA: TGTGCCAGCAGTCTCAGTACGGGGTCGGGAAACACCATATATTTT. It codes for CASSLSTGSGNTIYF.

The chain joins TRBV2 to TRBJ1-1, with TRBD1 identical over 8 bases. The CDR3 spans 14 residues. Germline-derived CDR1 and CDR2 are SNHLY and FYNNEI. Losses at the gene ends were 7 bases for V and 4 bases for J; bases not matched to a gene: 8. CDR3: CASTTQGAGTEAFF. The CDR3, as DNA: TGTGCCAGCACTACGCAGGGGGCCGGCACTGAAGCTTTCTTT.

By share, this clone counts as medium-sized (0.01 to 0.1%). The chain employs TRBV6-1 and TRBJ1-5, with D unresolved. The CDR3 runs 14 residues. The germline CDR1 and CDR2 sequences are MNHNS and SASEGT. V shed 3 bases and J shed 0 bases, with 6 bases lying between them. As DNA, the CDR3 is TGTGCCAGCAGTGACGGATATAGCAATCAGCCCCAGCATTTT. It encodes CASSDGYSNQPQHF.